These T cell receptor beta chains were read from a single sample in a study of blood T cell repertoires in COVID-19. TCRdb keeps only in-frame clones here, not all; method: immunoSEQ multiplex PCR. The sample lists about 350,000 clones; approximately 91% were seen once. The sample taken for sequencing was PBMCs or T cells enriched from blood (not recorded which). The origin of the receptors is a woman under 40 who had been exposed to COVID-19. Each CDR3 is given with its conserved first and last residue. D genes are given only for firm matches. Clone size is stated in some rows and not others, as once, few, many or a class when expanded.

V: TRBV5-1
size: -
D: TRBD1
length: 14
J: TRBJ1-2
DNA: TGCGCCAGCAGCTCCGGACAGGGGGACTATGGCTACACCTTC
CDR3: CASSSGQGDYGYTF

V: TRBV19
size: -
D: TRBD2
length: 16
J: TRBJ2-3
DNA: TGTGCCAGTAGTATAGCTACTAGCGGGAGGACAGATACGCAGTATTTT
CDR3: CASSIATSGRTDTQYF

V: TRBV2
size: -
D: TRBD1
length: 15
J: TRBJ1-5
DNA: TGTGCCAGCAGTGAAACGCGGACAGGGGTTCAGCCCCAGCATTTT
CDR3: CASSETRTGVQPQHF

V: TRBV7-2
size: -
D: -
length: 14
J: TRBJ1-1
DNA: TGTGCCAGCAGCTTATCTGCAGGTCACACTGAAGCTTTCTTT
CDR3: CASSLSAGHTEAFF

V: TRBV5-1
size: -
D: -
length: 13
J: TRBJ1-4
DNA: TGCGCCAGCAGCTTCCTCTATAATGAAAAACTGTTTTTT
CDR3: CASSFLYNEKLFF

V: TRBV30
size: -
D: -
length: 13
J: TRBJ1-5
DNA: TGTGCCTGGAGTGCCGAGGGAAATCAGCCCCAGCATTTT
CDR3: CAWSAEGNQPQHF

V: TRBV27
size: -
D: -
length: 17
J: TRBJ1-1
DNA: TGTGCCAGCAGTTTATCACAACCGGGACACAGGAACACTGAAGCTTTCTTT
CDR3: CASSLSQPGHRNTEAFF

V: TRBV28
size: -
D: TRBD1
length: 13
J: TRBJ1-2
DNA: TGTGCCAGCAGTACAGGGGGCTCTTATGGCTACACCTTC
CDR3: CASSTGGSYGYTF

V: TRBV7-9
size: -
D: -
length: 13
J: TRBJ2-2
DNA: TGTGCCAGCAGCAGCGAGAGGGCCGGGGAGCTGTTTTTT
CDR3: CASSSERAGELFF

V: TRBV28
size: -
D: TRBD2
length: 16
J: TRBJ2-7
DNA: TGTGCCAGCAGTTCCAGGACTAGCGGCAGATTATACGAGCAGTACTTC
CDR3: CASSSRTSGRLYEQYF

V: TRBV7-3
size: -
D: TRBD2
length: 14
J: TRBJ2-1
DNA: TGTGCCAGCAGCCATCCCGGGACTAGAGGTGAGCAGTTCTTC
CDR3: CASSHPGTRGEQFF

V: TRBV2
size: -
D: -
length: 15
J: TRBJ1-1
DNA: TGTGCCAGCAGTGAGCCCCTAGGCCGAAACACTGAAGCTTTCTTT
CDR3: CASSEPLGRNTEAFF

V: TRBV7-9
size: few
D: -
length: 15
J: TRBJ1-6
DNA: TGTGCCAGCAGCTTAGACAGCTCCTATAATTCACCCCTCCACTTT
CDR3: CASSLDSSYNSPLHF

V: TRBV27
size: few
D: -
length: 13
J: TRBJ1-1
DNA: TGTGCCAGCAGACAGAATTCTAACACTGAAGCTTTCTTT
CDR3: CASRQNSNTEAFF

V: TRBV12-3/TRBV12-4
size: -
D: TRBD1
length: 13
J: TRBJ2-7
DNA: TGTGCCAGCAGCCACAGGGGGCCCTACGAGCAGTACTTC
CDR3: CASSHRGPYEQYF